A single sample is the source of the 19 T cell receptor beta chains below, sequenced in a study of blood T cell repertoires in COVID-19. The method was immunoSEQ multiplex PCR; TCRdb's version includes in-frame clones alone and lacks a portion of them. The sample lists over 250,000 clones; around 90% were seen once. Sequencing used peripheral blood. The receptors shown here come from a woman between 45 and 65 years old with COVID-19, enrolled during active disease.

This chain joins TRBV19 and TRBJ2-1, with 8 bases aligning to TRBD2. V was pared by 6 bases and J by 7 bases, with 5 bases of the junction left unmatched. The germline CDR1 and CDR2 sequences are LNHDA and SQIVND (reference sequence). This CDR3 is built from 13 residues. The CDR3 sequence is CASSQGLVNEQFF. The CDR3 nucleotides are TGTGCCAGTAGCCAGGGACTAGTTAATGAGCAGTTCTTC.

This chain uses TRBV19 with TRBJ1-1, with D tentatively TRBD1 (6 bases). CDR1 is LNHDA, CDR2 SQIVND, per germline (reference sequence). The CDR3 has 17 amino acids. The V end was cut by 1 base, the J end by 0 bases, with 15 bases between. CDR3 in DNA: TGTGCCAGTAGTATAGGTCAAGAGGCAGGGGTGAACACTGAAGCTTTCTTT. This codes for CASSIGQEAGVNTEAFF. Combining the CDR3 with reference TRBV19 and TRBJ1-1 gives the whole variable domain DGGITQSPKYLFRKEGQNVTLSCEQNLNHDAMYWYRQDPGQGLRLIYYSQIVNDFQKGDIAEGYSVSREKKESFPLTVTSAQKNPTAFYLCASSIGQEAGVNTEAFFGQGTRLTVV.

The J gene is TRBJ2-7, the V gene TRBV28; D is possibly TRBD1 (5 bases). Germline V gene data show CDR1 as MDHEN and CDR2 as SYDVKM. The CDR3 contains 14 residues. V gave up 4 bases and J gave up 7 bases, with 17 bases separating them. The CDR3 coding sequence is TGTGCCAGCAGTTCGCAGGGAACGATTGGGGAGCAGTACTTC. Its translation is CASSSQGTIGEQYF.

The chain joins TRBV21-1 to TRBJ2-3; whether TRBD1, the table's D call, matches the DNA was not checked. TRBV21-1 corresponds to a pseudogene. This CDR3 has 15 amino acids. The CDR3 is CASSKGQGVTDTQYF. CDR3 in DNA: TGTGCCAGCAGCAAAGGTCAGGGGGTCACGGATACGCAGTATTTT.

The gene calls are TRBV15 and TRBJ2-3; D is uncertain. Germline assignment: CDR1 LNHNV and CDR2 YYDKDF (reference sequence). CDR3 length: 12 residues. The V end was cut by 1 base, the J end by 5 bases, with 4 bases between. The CDR3 region has the DNA TGTGCCACCAGCAGAGTTCAAGATACGCAGTATTTT. It is translated as CATSRVQDTQYF. Full variable domain (rest looked up from reference TRBV15 and TRBJ2-3): DAMVIQNPRYQVTQFGKPVTLSCSQTLNHNVMYWYQQKSSQAPKLLFHYYDKDFNNEADTPDNFQSRRPNTSFCFLDIRSPGLGDTAMYLCATSRVQDTQYFGPGTRLTVL.

V usage is TRBV7-2 and J usage is TRBJ2-3, with TRBD2 as a possible D gene (5 bases). The V end was cut by 4 bases, the J end by 6 bases, with 11 bases between. The CDR3 spans 13 residues. Looked up from germline, CDR1 is SGHTA and CDR2 is FQGNSA. This chain's CDR3 is CASSWDRGDTQYF. As DNA, the CDR3 is TGTGCCAGCAGCTGGGATAGAGGGGATACGCAGTATTTT.

This chain uses TRBV9 with TRBJ2-1; a possible D gene is TRBD1 (6 bases). Per germline, CDR1 SGDLS and CDR2 YYNGEE. CDR3 length: 15 residues. V was trimmed by 1 base and J by 7 bases, leaving 15 bases between them. The CDR3 protein is CASSVQQGTFNEQFF. CDR3 coding DNA: TGTGCCAGCAGCGTACAACAGGGAACCTTTAATGAGCAGTTCTTC. Drawing the rest from reference TRBV9 and TRBJ2-1, the complete variable domain is DSGVTQTPKHLITATGQRVTLRCSPRSGDLSVYWYQQSLDQGLQFLIQYYNGEERAKGNILERFSAQQFPDLHSELNLSSLELGDSALYFCASSVQQGTFNEQFFGPGTRLTVL.

The chain uses TRBV30 and TRBJ2-5; the D gene could be TRBD1 or TRBD2 (7 bases each). The germline gives CDR1 GTSNPN, CDR2 SVGIG (reference sequence). This CDR3 contains 13 residues. Deletions cut 8 bases from V and 5 bases from J, with 18 bases between. CDR3 in DNA: TGTGCCCGGGCGGGGGCAGGGGGGGAGACCCAGTACTTC. Its protein is CARAGAGGETQYF.

This clone was recorded once. This chain joins TRBV30 and TRBJ1-6, with D maybe TRBD1 (6 bases). Germline V CDR1 and CDR2: GTSNPN, SVGIG (reference sequence). The CDR3 is 11 residues long. Trimming pared 6 bases from V and 14 bases from J, leaving 14 bases between. The CDR3 nucleotides read TGTGCCTGCCTGGGAGGGGACACCCTCCACTTT. It yields the protein CACLGGDTLHF.

The V call is TRBV9, the J call TRBJ2-1; D possibly corresponds to TRBD1 (6 bases). CDR1 and CDR2 from the germline V gene are SGDLS and YYNGEE. The CDR3 totals 15 residues. Trimming shortened V by 3 bases and J by 0 bases, and 10 bases separated the two germline ends. CDR3 coding DNA: TGTGCCAGCAGCGCCACAGGGCCCTCCTACAATGAGCAGTTCTTC. The encoded protein is CASSATGPSYNEQFF.

J is TRBJ1-1 and V is TRBV10-3, with 7 bases aligning to TRBD1. The germline V gene has CDR1 ENHRY and CDR2 SYGVKD. The CDR3 is 14 amino acids. The J segment lost 3 bases and the V segment lost 6 bases, leaving 7 bases of the junction unmatched. The DNA of the CDR3 is TGTGCCATCAGCGACAGGGTATTAGACACTGAAGCTTTCTTT. Its translation is CAISDRVLDTEAFF.

This clone was observed a handful of times. The chain is built from TRBV30 and TRBJ1-6; TRBD1 matches at 9 bases. This CDR3 has 12 amino acids. V lost 5 bases and J lost 9; bases outside the gene matches: 2. The germline gives CDR1 GTSNPN, CDR2 SVGIG (reference sequence). This CDR3 is CAWWDRASPLHF. The DNA for the CDR3 is TGTGCCTGGTGGGACAGGGCTTCACCCCTCCACTTT.

This chain joins TRBV5-1 and TRBJ2-1; 7 positions match TRBD2. Germline CDR1 SGHRS, CDR2 YFSETQ. The trim removed 4 bases at V and 6 bases at J, leaving 13 bases unmatched. This CDR3 is built from 16 residues. This CDR3 is CASSTGDAGGGNEQFF. The CDR3 DNA sequence: TGCGCCAGCAGCACCGGGGACGCAGGCGGGGGCAATGAGCAGTTCTTC.

The chain uses TRBV7-8 and TRBJ2-3; 9 bases match TRBD1. Germline V gene sequence: CDR1 SGHVS, CDR2 FQNEAQ. Trimming took 2 bases from V and 3 from J; bases not matched to a gene: 3. There are 15 residues in the CDR3. The CDR3 bases are TGTGCCAGCAGCTTAAACAGGGGGCAAACAGATACGCAGTATTTT. It is translated as CASSLNRGQTDTQYF. Drawing the rest from reference TRBV7-8 and TRBJ2-3, the complete variable domain is GAGVSQSPRYKVAKRGQDVALRCDPISGHVSLFWYQQALGQGPEFLTYFQNEAQLDKSGLPSDRFFAERPEGSVSTLKIQRTQQEDSAVYLCASSLNRGQTDTQYFGPGTRLTVL.

The chain is built from TRBV6-5 and TRBJ2-5, with 11 bases identical to TRBD1. Germline V gives CDR1 MNHEY, CDR2 SVGAGI. The CDR3 is 14 residues long. With V trimmed by 6 bases and J by 5 bases, 5 bases remained unmatched. For the CDR3, the DNA is TGTGCCAGCAGCCGGACAGGGGGCATCGAGACCCAGTACTTC. It codes for CASSRTGGIETQYF.

This clone has just one count. This rearrangement joins TRBV6-2 or TRBV6-3 to TRBJ2-7; 9 bases fit TRBD1. Trimming removed 4 bases from V and 4 bases from J; junction bases left unmatched: 5. From germline, CDR1 is MNHEY and CDR2 SVGEGT. This CDR3 is 14 amino acids long. CDR3 coding DNA: TGTGCCAGCAGTTCCGGGACAGGGATGTACGAGCAGTACTTC. This encodes CASSSGTGMYEQYF.

The chain recombines TRBV18 with TRBJ2-1, with a weak D call TRBD1 (5 bases). This CDR3 comprises 15 residues. Germline V gene sequence: CDR1 KGHSH, CDR2 LQKENI. Trimming took 4 bases from V and 8 from J, leaving 18 bases between them. In nucleotides, the CDR3 is TGTGCCAGCTCACTTGACAGTCCCCGCGTCGATGAGCAGTTCTTC. It codes for CASSLDSPRVDEQFF.

J is TRBJ2-5 and V is TRBV7-2; D ambiguous. The CDR3 extends over 16 amino acids. V shed 5 bases and J shed 1 base, with 17 bases lying between them. The germline V gene encodes CDR1 SGHTA and CDR2 FQGNSA. The CDR3 here is CASSLNSVNSQETQYF. Written as DNA, the CDR3 is TGTGCCAGCAGCCTAAACTCGGTGAATTCCCAAGAGACCCAGTACTTC.

V is TRBV7-3 and J is TRBJ2-1; 7 bases fit TRBD2. This CDR3 spans 15 amino acids. Germline CDR1 is SGHTA and CDR2 is FQGTGA. Trimming removed 5 bases from V and 8 bases from J; junction bases left unmatched: 12. CDR3 protein: CASSLGLGVLDEQFF. CDR3 nucleotides: TGTGCCAGCAGCCTAGGACTAGGAGTTTTGGATGAGCAGTTCTTC.